Shown below are 2 T cell receptor beta chains from a single sample sequenced in a study of early T cells in non-severe SARS-CoV-2 infection. TCRdb reprocessed the 5' RACE reads via MiXCR and lists one record per CDR3 protein. The sample contains some 77,000 distinct CDR3 sequences, less than 15% of which appear only once. The material sequenced was whole blood, taken at baseline. These receptors were taken from an adult who was a healthcare worker with PCR-confirmed SARS-CoV-2 infection or an uninfected control (not recorded which). The donor label of this sample is uncertain.

The sample holds many counts of this clonotype. The chain carries TRBV6-6 and TRBJ2-1; 12 positions agree with TRBD2. This CDR3 contains 18 residues. CDR1 is MNHNY, CDR2 SVGAGI, per germline (reference sequence). J lost 4 bases, V lost 0 bases, and 7 bases had no gene match. The CDR3 nucleotides are TGTGCCAGCAGTTACTCGCCGACTAGCGGGGGATCATACAATGAGCAGTTCTTC. Protein sequence: CASSYSPTSGGSYNEQFF.

This clonotype was seen at least ten times. The chain links TRBV7-2 to TRBJ2-6; D is perhaps TRBD1 or TRBD2 (5 bases each). Germline V gene sequence: CDR1 SGHTA, CDR2 FQGNSA. The V gene lost 0 bases and the J gene lost 2 bases, with 8 bases spanning the gap. The CDR3 contains 16 residues. The CDR3 bases are TGTGCCAGCAGCTTAGCGGGGGTGGCTGGGGCCAACGTCCTGACTTTC. Protein product: CASSLAGVAGANVLTF.